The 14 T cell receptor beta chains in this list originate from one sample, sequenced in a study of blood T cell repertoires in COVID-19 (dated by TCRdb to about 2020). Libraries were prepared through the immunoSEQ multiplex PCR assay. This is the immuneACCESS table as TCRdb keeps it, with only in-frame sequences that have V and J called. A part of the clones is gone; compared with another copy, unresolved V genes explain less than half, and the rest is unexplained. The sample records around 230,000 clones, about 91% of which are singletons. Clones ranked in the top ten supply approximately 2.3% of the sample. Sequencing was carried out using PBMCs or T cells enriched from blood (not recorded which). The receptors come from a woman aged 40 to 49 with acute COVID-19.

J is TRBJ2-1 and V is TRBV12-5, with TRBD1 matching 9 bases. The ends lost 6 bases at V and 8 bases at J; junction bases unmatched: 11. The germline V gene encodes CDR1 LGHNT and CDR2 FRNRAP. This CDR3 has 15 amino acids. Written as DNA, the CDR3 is TGTGCTAGTGGCTCAGGACAGGGGAGTAGCGATGAGCAGTTCTTC. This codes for CASGSGQGSSDEQFF.

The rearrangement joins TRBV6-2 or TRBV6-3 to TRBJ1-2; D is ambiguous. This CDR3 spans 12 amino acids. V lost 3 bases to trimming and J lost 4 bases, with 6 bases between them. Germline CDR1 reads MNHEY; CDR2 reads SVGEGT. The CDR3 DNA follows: TGTGCCAGCAGTTATCGTTCCTATGGCTACACCTTC. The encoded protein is CASSYRSYGYTF.

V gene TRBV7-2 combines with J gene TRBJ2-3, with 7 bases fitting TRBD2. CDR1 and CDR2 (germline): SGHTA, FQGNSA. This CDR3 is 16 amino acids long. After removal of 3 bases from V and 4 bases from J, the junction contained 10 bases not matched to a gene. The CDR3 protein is CASSFNGQAGPDTQYF. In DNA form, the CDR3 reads TGTGCCAGCAGCTTTAACGGCCAAGCGGGGCCAGATACGCAGTATTTT.

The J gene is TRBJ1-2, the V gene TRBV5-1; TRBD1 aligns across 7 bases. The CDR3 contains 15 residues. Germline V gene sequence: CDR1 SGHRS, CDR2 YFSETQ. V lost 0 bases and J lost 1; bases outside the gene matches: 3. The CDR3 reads CASSLEQGGNYGYTF. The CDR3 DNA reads TGCGCCAGCAGCTTGGAGCAGGGGGGTAACTATGGCTACACCTTC.

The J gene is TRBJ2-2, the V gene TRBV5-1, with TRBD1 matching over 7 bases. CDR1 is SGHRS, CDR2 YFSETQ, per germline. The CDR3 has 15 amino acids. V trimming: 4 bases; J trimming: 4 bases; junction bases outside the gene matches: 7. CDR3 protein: CASSQTGPSTGELFF. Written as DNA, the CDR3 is TGCGCCAGCAGCCAGACAGGGCCGAGCACCGGGGAGCTGTTTTTT.

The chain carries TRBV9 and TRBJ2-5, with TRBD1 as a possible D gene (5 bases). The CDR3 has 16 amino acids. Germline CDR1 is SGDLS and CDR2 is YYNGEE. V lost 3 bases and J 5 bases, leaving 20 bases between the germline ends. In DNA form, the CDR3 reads TGTGCCAGCAGCGCATTTCAGGGTTCGGTTTCGGAGACCCAGTACTTC. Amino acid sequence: CASSAFQGSVSETQYF. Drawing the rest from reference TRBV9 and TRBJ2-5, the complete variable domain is DSGVTQTPKHLITATGQRVTLRCSPRSGDLSVYWYQQSLDQGLQFLIQYYNGEERAKGNILERFSAQQFPDLHSELNLSSLELGDSALYFCASSAFQGSVSETQYFGPGTRLLVL.

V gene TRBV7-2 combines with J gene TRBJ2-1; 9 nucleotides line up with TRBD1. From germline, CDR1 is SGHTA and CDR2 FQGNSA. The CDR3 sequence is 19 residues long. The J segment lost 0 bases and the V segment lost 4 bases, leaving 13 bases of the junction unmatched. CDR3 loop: CASSSPGQGAISSYNEQFF. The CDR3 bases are TGTGCCAGCAGCTCCCCGGGACAGGGTGCCATTAGCTCCTACAATGAGCAGTTCTTC. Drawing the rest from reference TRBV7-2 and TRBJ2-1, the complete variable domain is GAGVSQSPSNKVTEKGKDVELRCDPISGHTALYWYRQSLGQGLEFLIYFQGNSAPDKSGLPSDRFSAERTGGSVSTLTIQRTQQEDSAVYLCASSSPGQGAISSYNEQFFGPGTRLTVL.

The CDR3 bases are TGCAGCGTGAGTAGCGGGAGTAACTACAATGAGCAGTTCTTC. Protein sequence: CSVSSGSNYNEQFF. The chain uses TRBV29-1 and TRBJ2-1; 9 bases agree with TRBD2. J was trimmed by 3 bases and V by 6 bases; bases with no gene match: 6. The germline V gene encodes CDR1 SQVTM and CDR2 ANQGSEA. This CDR3 has 14 amino acids.

The DNA of the CDR3 is TGCGCCAGCAGCTCTGTATCTAATGAAAAACTGTTTTTT. Translated: CASSSVSNEKLFF. V is TRBV5-1 and J is TRBJ1-4, with D unresolved. The CDR3 contains 13 residues. The germline CDR1 and CDR2 sequences are SGHRS and YFSETQ. V shed 3 bases and J shed 3 bases, with 6 bases lying between them.

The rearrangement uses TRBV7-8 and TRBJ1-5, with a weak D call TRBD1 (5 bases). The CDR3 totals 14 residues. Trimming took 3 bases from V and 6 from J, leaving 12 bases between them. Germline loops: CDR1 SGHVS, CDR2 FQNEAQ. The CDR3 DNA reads TGTGCCAGCAGCTTGAGCAGGGCTCCTCAGCCCCAGCATTTT. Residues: CASSLSRAPQPQHF.

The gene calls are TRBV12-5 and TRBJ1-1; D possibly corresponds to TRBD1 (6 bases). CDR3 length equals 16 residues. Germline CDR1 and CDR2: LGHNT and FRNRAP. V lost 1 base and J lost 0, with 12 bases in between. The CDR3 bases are TGTGCTAGTGGTTTGGGGGGACACCGGTTGAACACTGAAGCTTTCTTT. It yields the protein CASGLGGHRLNTEAFF.

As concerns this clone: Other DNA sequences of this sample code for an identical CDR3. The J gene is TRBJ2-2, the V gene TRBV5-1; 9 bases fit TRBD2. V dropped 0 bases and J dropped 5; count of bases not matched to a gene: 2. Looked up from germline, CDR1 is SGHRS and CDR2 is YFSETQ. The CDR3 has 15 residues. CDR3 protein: CASSLVSGGTGELFF. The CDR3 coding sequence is TGCGCCAGCAGCTTGGTTAGCGGGGGTACCGGGGAGCTGTTTTTT.

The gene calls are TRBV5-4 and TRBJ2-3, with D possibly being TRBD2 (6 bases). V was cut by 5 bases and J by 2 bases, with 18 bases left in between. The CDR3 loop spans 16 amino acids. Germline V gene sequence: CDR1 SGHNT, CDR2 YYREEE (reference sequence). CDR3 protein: CASSPYGTFNTDTQYF. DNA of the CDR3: TGTGCCAGCAGTCCATACGGGACTTTTAACACAGATACGCAGTATTTT.

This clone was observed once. CDR3 loop: CAWSAVFNEQFF. In DNA, the CDR3 is TGTGCCTGGAGTGCGGTATTCAATGAGCAGTTCTTC. This chain uses TRBV30 with TRBJ2-1; D gene uncertain. CDR3 size: 12 residues. The V and J ends lost 1 base and 6 bases respectively, with 7 bases between them. The germline V gene encodes CDR1 GTSNPN and CDR2 SVGIG (reference sequence).